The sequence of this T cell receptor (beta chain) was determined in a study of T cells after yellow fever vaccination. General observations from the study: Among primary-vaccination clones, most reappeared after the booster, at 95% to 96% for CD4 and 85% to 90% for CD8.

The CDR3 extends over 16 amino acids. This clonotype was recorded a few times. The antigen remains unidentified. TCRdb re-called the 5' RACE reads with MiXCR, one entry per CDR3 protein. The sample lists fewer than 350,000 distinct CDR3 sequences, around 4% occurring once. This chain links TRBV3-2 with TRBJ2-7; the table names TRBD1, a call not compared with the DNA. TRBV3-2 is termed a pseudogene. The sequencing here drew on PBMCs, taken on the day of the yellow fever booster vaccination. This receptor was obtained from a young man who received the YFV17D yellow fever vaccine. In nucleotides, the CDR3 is TGTGCCAGCAGCCTTCGGACCTTTCAGGGGTCCTACGAGCAGTACGTC. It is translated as CASSLRTFQGSYEQYV.